Listed here are 24 T cell receptor beta chains from one sample, sequenced in a study of blood T cell repertoires in COVID-19. The method was immunoSEQ multiplex PCR; TCRdb's version includes in-frame clones alone and lacks a portion of them. This repertoire shows around 100,000 clones, less than 90% found once; its top ten account for under 2%. Source material: peripheral blood. All receptors come from a man older than 75 with acute or convalescent COVID-19.

J is TRBJ2-5 and V is TRBV7-2; D unresolved. The CDR3 runs 13 residues. CDR1 is SGHTA, CDR2 FQGNSA, per germline. The ends were cut back, 2 bases at V and 6 bases at J, with 10 bases in the middle. CDR3 sequence: CASSLPQLQTQYF. CDR3 nucleotides: TGTGCCAGCAGCTTACCCCAACTTCAGACCCAGTACTTC.

The V and J genes are TRBV7-2 and TRBJ1-1; the D gene is possibly TRBD1 (5 bases). This CDR3 has 15 residues. Germline CDR1 SGHTA, CDR2 FQGNSA. Between the trimmed V and J ends, which lost 5 bases and 0 bases, there was a span of 13 bases. CDR3 amino acids: CASSPTTVVNTEAFF. The CDR3 bases are TGTGCCAGCAGCCCCACGACAGTCGTGAACACTGAAGCTTTCTTT.

The chain recombines TRBV4-1 with TRBJ2-1, with 7 nucleotides matching TRBD2. The V gene end was trimmed by 1 base and the J gene end by 3 bases; junction bases not matched to a gene: 9. The CDR3 contains 17 residues. Germline V lookup: CDR1 MGHRA, CDR2 YSYEKL. CDR3 nucleotide sequence: TGCGCCAGCAGCCAAGGTTGGGGGAGGGTCGTCTACAATGAGCAGTTCTTC. Protein sequence: CASSQGWGRVVYNEQFF.

This clone turned up a few times. V and J are TRBV7-2 and TRBJ2-1; TRBD2 matches at 9 bases. This CDR3 contains 16 residues. V lost 5 bases and J lost 5; bases outside the gene matches: 10. Per the germline V gene, CDR1 is SGHTA and CDR2 is FQGNSA. The CDR3 reads CASSGFAASGNNEQFF. For the CDR3, the DNA is TGTGCCAGCAGCGGATTCGCTGCTAGCGGGAACAATGAGCAGTTCTTC.

J is TRBJ1-5 and V is TRBV9; no clear D gene. The germline gives CDR1 SGDLS, CDR2 YYNGEE. The CDR3 consists of 17 residues. Trimming removed 3 bases at V and 5 bases at J, with 21 bases between. The CDR3 here is CASSEGGRADLDQPQHF. The CDR3 nucleotides read TGTGCCAGCAGCGAGGGAGGGAGGGCAGATCTCGATCAGCCCCAGCATTTT. Full variable domain (missing parts from reference TRBV9 and TRBJ1-5): DSGVTQTPKHLITATGQRVTLRCSPRSGDLSVYWYQQSLDQGLQFLIQYYNGEERAKGNILERFSAQQFPDLHSELNLSSLELGDSALYFCASSEGGRADLDQPQHFGDGTRLSIL.

The gene calls are TRBV5-1 and TRBJ1-1; 11 bases are a match to TRBD1. With V trimmed by 2 bases and J by 0 bases, 3 bases remained unmatched. The germline V gene has CDR1 SGHRS and CDR2 YFSETQ. The CDR3 runs to 16 residues. DNA of the CDR3: TGCGCCAGCAGCTTCGGGACAGGGGGATTGAACACTGAAGCTTTCTTT. This sequence encodes CASSFGTGGLNTEAFF.

This chain joins TRBV13 and TRBJ2-3, with D possibly matching TRBD2 (6 bases). Deletions cut 4 bases from V and 15 bases from J, with 17 bases between. CDR1 is PRHDT and CDR2 is FYEKMQ in the germline V gene (reference sequence). The CDR3 loop spans 12 amino acids. The CDR3 spells CASSSPGLTIYF. In DNA, the CDR3 is TGTGCCAGCAGCTCCCCGGGACTCACGATATATTTT.

This rearrangement joins TRBV2 to TRBJ2-2; D might be TRBD1 (6 bases). The germline gives CDR1 SNHLY, CDR2 FYNNEI. The CDR3 covers 14 residues. V was pared by 5 bases and J by 5 bases, with 12 bases between. CDR3 nucleotide sequence: TGTGCCAGCAGTAAGGACCAGGGGACCGGGGAGCTGTTTTTT. Protein: CASSKDQGTGELFF.

The chain has TRBV27 and TRBJ1-6, with a tentative D call TRBD1 (6 bases). Between the trimmed V and J ends, which lost 8 bases and 7 bases, there was a span of 15 bases. The length of the CDR3 is 14 residues. Germline V CDR1 and CDR2: MNHEY, SMNVEV (reference sequence). CDR3 amino acids: CASRGQVINSPLHF. The CDR3 DNA follows: TGTGCCAGCCGGGGACAAGTGATCAATTCACCCCTCCACTTT.

J is TRBJ1-1 and V is TRBV18, with 9 bases matching TRBD1. Germline V CDR1 and CDR2: KGHSH, LQKENI. V was clipped by 5 bases and J by 6 bases; unmatched bases: 4. The CDR3 runs to 13 residues. The CDR3 here is CASSTGGASEAFF. Written as DNA, the CDR3 is TGTGCCAGCTCAACAGGGGGCGCCTCTGAAGCTTTCTTT.

The chain's CDR3 is CASSSNPTGGLQETQYF. CDR3 nucleotides: TGTGCCAGCAGTTCCAACCCGACAGGGGGCCTCCAAGAGACCCAGTACTTC. The V call is TRBV6-2 or TRBV6-3, the J call TRBJ2-5; 10 positions agree with TRBD1. The V segment lost 4 bases and the J segment 1 base; nucleotides outside the gene matches: 9. Per germline, CDR1 MNHEY and CDR2 SVGEGT. This CDR3 is built from 17 residues.

This clone was counted a few times. The sample has other DNA sequences that encode this CDR3 too. The V gene is TRBV11-2, the J gene TRBJ1-1; 7 positions match TRBD1. Trimming removed 5 bases from V and 1 base from J; junction bases left unmatched: 7. This CDR3 is 15 amino acids long. CDR1 SGHAT and CDR2 FQNNGV come from the germline V gene. The CDR3 DNA reads as TGTGCCAGCAGCCCCACAGGGGCGCGGAACACTGAAGCTTTCTTT. It yields the protein CASSPTGARNTEAFF.

This clone was found once. V is TRBV2 and J is TRBJ1-1; maybe TRBD1 (5 bases). The CDR3 totals 14 residues. Trimming left V 4 bases short and J 0 bases short, with 9 bases between. Germline V gene data show CDR1 as SNHLY and CDR2 as FYNNEI. The CDR3 sequence is CASSGRTMNTEAFF. The DNA of the CDR3 is TGTGCCAGCAGTGGGCGGACAATGAACACTGAAGCTTTCTTT.

V usage is TRBV5-1 and J usage is TRBJ2-1; 10 bases are shared with TRBD2. The germline V gene encodes CDR1 SGHRS and CDR2 YFSETQ. The ends lost 1 base at V and 10 bases at J; junction bases unmatched: 5. The CDR3 is made up of 14 amino acids. The CDR3 DNA reads TGCGCCAGCAGCTTGAGGCTAGCGGGAGACGAGCAGTTCTTC. This translates into CASSLRLAGDEQFF.

The chain carries TRBV3-1 (or the pseudogene TRBV3-2) and TRBJ2-7, with D possibly matching TRBD1 (6 bases). The CDR3 runs to 19 residues. V lost 3 bases and J lost 2, with 26 bases in between. Germline CDR1 LGHDT, CDR2 YNNKEL (reference sequence). The CDR3 DNA reads as TGTGCCAGCAGCCAGATCCCTAACAGCCTAGGACAGCACACCTACGAGCAGTACTTC. This gives the protein CASSQIPNSLGQHTYEQYF.

This clone was recorded once. The chain carries TRBV3-1 (or the pseudogene TRBV3-2) and TRBJ2-3; 9 positions agree with TRBD2. Germline CDR1 is LGHDT and CDR2 is YNNKEL (reference sequence). V dropped 4 bases and J dropped 6; count of bases not matched to a gene: 8. The CDR3 is 15 residues long. CDR3 DNA sequence: TGTGCCAGCAGCCGTAGCGGGAGAAGCTACGATACGCAGTATTTT. Protein sequence: CASSRSGRSYDTQYF.

The chain couples TRBV5-1 to TRBJ2-2; 7 bases align to TRBD2. This CDR3 has 15 amino acids. The germline CDR1 and CDR2 sequences are SGHRS and YFSETQ. With 1 base clipped from V and 0 bases from J, the junction kept 0 bases outside the gene matches. The CDR3 loop is CASSLTSANTGELFF. Here the CDR3 DNA reads TGCGCCAGCAGCTTGACTAGCGCGAACACCGGGGAGCTGTTTTTT.

The rearrangement joins TRBV28 to TRBJ2-7; 7 positions match TRBD2. From germline, CDR1 is MDHEN and CDR2 SYDVKM. The CDR3 totals 13 residues. With V trimmed by 8 bases and J by 4 bases, 8 bases remained unmatched. The CDR3 coding sequence is TGTGCCAGCGGAGAGGGAGGGCCTTACGAGCAGTACTTC. Translation: CASGEGGPYEQYF.

The chain recombines TRBV6-5 with TRBJ1-1; perhaps TRBD1 as D (5 bases). Trimming removed 8 bases from V and 6 bases from J, with 19 bases in between. The germline V gene encodes CDR1 MNHEY and CDR2 SVGAGI. The CDR3 contains 14 residues. CDR3 coding DNA: TGTGCCAGCTTTAGTAGCAGGGTAAGCGCTGAAGCTTTCTTT. Its protein product is CASFSSRVSAEAFF.

This chain uses TRBV6-2 or TRBV6-3 with TRBJ2-5; a possible D gene is TRBD1 (5 bases). The length of the CDR3 is 15 residues. V was trimmed by 2 bases and J by 5 bases, leaving 15 bases between them. The V gene's germline CDR1 is MNHEY and CDR2 SVGEGT. The CDR3 loop is CASSYVTGLGETQYF. CDR3 coding DNA: TGTGCCAGCAGTTACGTCACAGGTCTGGGGGAGACCCAGTACTTC.

The chain links TRBV7-3 to TRBJ1-1, with a possible D match to TRBD1 (6 bases). This CDR3 region has 15 residues. Per germline, CDR1 SGHTA and CDR2 FQGTGA. Deletions cut 5 bases from V and 5 bases from J, with 18 bases between. CDR3 amino acids: CASSPNRGGGTEAFF. The CDR3 nucleotides read TGTGCCAGCAGCCCCAATCGAGGGGGAGGGACTGAAGCTTTCTTT.

This clone is a singleton in its sample. The chain recombines TRBV5-1 with TRBJ1-3, with 8 bases that match TRBD1. V lost 3 bases to trimming and J lost 1 base; unmatched junction nucleotides: 3. This CDR3 spans 15 amino acids. Germline V gene lookup returns CDR1 SGHRS and CDR2 YFSETQ. The CDR3 DNA is TGCGCCAGCAGCTCCAGACAGGGGTCTGGAAACACCATATATTTT. Protein: CASSSRQGSGNTIYF. Filled out from reference TRBV5-1 and TRBJ1-3, the complete variable domain reads KAGVTQTPRYLIKTRGQQVTLSCSPISGHRSVSWYQQTPGQGLQFLFEYFSETQRNKGNFPGRFSGRQFSNSRSEMNVSTLELGDSALYLCASSSRQGSGNTIYFGEGSWLTVV.

This chain links TRBV6-1 with TRBJ1-1, with 10 bases lining up with TRBD1. With V trimmed by 3 bases and J by 0 bases, 4 bases remained unmatched. The CDR3 is 16 residues long. Germline assignment: CDR1 MNHNS and CDR2 SASEGT. The CDR3 coding sequence is TGTGCCAGCAGTGATCAGGGACAGGGGATGAACACTGAAGCTTTCTTT. Translated: CASSDQGQGMNTEAFF.

The J gene is TRBJ2-3, the V gene TRBV21-1; no check of the table's D call, TRBD1, against the DNA was made. TRBV21-1 is a documented pseudogene. The length of the CDR3 is 16 residues. The CDR3: CASSLRQSRWTDTQYF. Written as DNA, the CDR3 is TGTGCCAGCAGTTTGAGACAATCCCGGTGGACAGATACGCAGTATTTT.